This T cell receptor beta chain was sequenced for a study of blood T cells in healthy people across ages. Regarding this clonotype: What it binds is unknown.

Overall study findings and caveats: The long-lived group displayed more naive CD4+ cells, plus higher diversity, than the aged donors did.

Germline V gene lookup returns CDR1 MNHNY and CDR2 SVGAGI (reference sequence). With 2 bases removed from V and 0 bases from J, the gap between germline ends came to 10 bases. This CDR3 has 15 amino acids. PCR was performed a second time for about 7 to 11 cycles using a sample-barcoded 5' primer and a J-beta primer mix. TCRdb reprocessed the 5' RACE reads with MiXCR, giving one entry per CDR3 protein. The sample has about 1,400,000 distinct CDR3 sequences; around 42% are singletons. J is TRBJ1-1 and V is TRBV6-6; no definite D call. The receptor was derived from a woman aged 18-30 years in good health. The sequencing input was blood. The CDR3 DNA reads TGTGCCAGCAGTTACCCGAGCGGGGTGAACACTGAAGCTTTCTTT. This gives the protein CASSYPSGVNTEAFF.